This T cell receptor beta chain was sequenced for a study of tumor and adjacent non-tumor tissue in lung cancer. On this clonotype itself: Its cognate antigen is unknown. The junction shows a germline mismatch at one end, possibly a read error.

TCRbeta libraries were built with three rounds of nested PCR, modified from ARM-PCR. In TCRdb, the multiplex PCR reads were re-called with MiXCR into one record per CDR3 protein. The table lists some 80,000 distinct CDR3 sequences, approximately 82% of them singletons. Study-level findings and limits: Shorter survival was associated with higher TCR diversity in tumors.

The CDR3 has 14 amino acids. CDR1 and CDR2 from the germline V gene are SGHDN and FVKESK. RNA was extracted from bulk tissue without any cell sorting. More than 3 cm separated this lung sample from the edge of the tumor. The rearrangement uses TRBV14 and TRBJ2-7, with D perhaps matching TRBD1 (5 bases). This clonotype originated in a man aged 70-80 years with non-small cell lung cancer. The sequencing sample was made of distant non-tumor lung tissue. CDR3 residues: CTSSQQTQGLEHYF. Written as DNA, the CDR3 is TGTACCAGCAGCCAACAGACTCAGGGTCTCGAGCACTACTTC.